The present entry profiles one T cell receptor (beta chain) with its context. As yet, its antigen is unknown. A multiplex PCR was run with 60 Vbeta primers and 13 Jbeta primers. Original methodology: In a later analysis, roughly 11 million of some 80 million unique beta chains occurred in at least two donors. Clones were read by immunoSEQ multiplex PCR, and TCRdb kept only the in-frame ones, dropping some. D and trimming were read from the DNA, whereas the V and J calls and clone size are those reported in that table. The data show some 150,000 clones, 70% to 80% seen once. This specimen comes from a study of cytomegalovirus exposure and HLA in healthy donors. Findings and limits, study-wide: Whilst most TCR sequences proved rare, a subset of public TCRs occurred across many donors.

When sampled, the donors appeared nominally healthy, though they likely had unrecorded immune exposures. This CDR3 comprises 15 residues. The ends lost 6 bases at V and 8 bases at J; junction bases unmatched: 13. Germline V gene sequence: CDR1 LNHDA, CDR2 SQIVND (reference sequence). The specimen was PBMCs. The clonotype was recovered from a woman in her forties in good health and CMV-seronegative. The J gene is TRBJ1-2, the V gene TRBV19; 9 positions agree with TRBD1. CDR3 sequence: CASRDGTGREEGYTF. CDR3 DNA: TGTGCCAGTAGGGATGGGACAGGGCGGGAAGAAGGCTACACCTTC.